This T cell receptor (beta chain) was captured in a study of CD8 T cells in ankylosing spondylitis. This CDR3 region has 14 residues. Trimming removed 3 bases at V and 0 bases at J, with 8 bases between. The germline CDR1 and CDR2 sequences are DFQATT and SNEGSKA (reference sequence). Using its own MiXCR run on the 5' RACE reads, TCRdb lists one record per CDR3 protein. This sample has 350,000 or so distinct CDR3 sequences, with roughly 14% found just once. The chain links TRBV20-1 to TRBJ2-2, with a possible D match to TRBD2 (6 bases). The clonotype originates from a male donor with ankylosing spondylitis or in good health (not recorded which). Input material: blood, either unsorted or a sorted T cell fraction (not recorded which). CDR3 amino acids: CSASPSANTGELFF. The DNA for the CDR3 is TGCAGTGCTAGCCCTAGCGCGAACACCGGGGAGCTGTTTTTT.